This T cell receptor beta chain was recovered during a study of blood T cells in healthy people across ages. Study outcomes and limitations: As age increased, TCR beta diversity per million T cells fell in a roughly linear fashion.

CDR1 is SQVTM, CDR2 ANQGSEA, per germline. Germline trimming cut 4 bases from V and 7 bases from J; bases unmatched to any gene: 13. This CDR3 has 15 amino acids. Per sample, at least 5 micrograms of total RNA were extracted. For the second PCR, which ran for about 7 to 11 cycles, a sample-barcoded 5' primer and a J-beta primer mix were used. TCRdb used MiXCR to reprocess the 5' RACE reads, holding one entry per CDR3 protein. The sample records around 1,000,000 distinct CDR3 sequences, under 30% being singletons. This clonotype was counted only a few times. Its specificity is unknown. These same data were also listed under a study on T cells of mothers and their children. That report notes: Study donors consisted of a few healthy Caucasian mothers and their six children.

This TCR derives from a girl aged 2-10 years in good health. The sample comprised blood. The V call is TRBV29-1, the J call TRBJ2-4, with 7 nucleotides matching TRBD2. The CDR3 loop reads CSVGPSAGNRNIQYF. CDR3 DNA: TGCAGCGTTGGGCCATCAGCGGGGAATCGGAACATTCAGTACTTC.